This T cell receptor beta chain derives from a study of OX40 agonist ivuxolimab in advanced cancers. Germline CDR1 and CDR2: SNHLY and FYNNEI. V dropped 7 bases and J dropped 2; count of bases not matched to a gene: 1. This CDR3 comprises 13 residues. Only in-frame clones appear in the TCRdb table, and some are missing; sequencing was by immunoSEQ multiplex PCR. The sample yields about 1,900 clones, 70% to 85% seen once. The material was CD4+ or CD8+ T cells sorted from blood, obtained in a trial of the OX40 agonist ivuxolimab. This chain links TRBV2 with TRBJ2-7; 11 nucleotides line up with TRBD2. This sequence originates from an adult with an advanced solid tumor such as melanoma, head and neck, liver or kidney cancer. CDR3 in amino acids: CASNSGRAYEQYF. The CDR3, as DNA: TGTGCCAGCAATAGCGGGAGGGCCTACGAGCAGTACTTC.